This TCR beta chain was sequenced during a study of beta chain features in type 1 diabetes. The CDR3 covers 16 residues. Germline V gene lookup returns CDR1 SGHTA and CDR2 FQGNSA. Between the trimmed V and J ends, which lost 3 bases and 8 bases, there was a span of 19 bases. This clone was detected a few times. Expressed TCRB transcripts got sequenced, as all isolated RNA was reverse transcribed. Using immunoSEQ multiplex PCR, the repertoire was profiled, and TCRdb retains in-frame clones only, with some absent. Among about 330,000 clones listed, approximately 10% were seen once. V is TRBV7-2 and J is TRBJ1-4; D is perhaps TRBD1 (6 bases). The receptor was isolated from a woman between 25 and 40 years old in good health. Sequenced sample: naive CD4+ T cells from blood. CDR3 region: CASSFSGSGVGEKLFF. Here the CDR3 DNA reads TGTGCCAGCAGCTTCTCCGGATCAGGGGTGGGAGAAAAACTGTTTTTT.